The sequence of this T cell receptor beta chain was determined in a study of blood T cell repertoires in COVID-19. Trimming took 5 bases from V and 7 from J, leaving 20 bases between them. The germline V gene has CDR1 LNHNV and CDR2 YYDKDF (reference sequence). The CDR3 spans 15 residues. Libraries were prepared by immunoSEQ multiplex PCR; TCRdb keeps only in-frame clonotypes and omits some of them. The table records about 440,000 clones, approximately 90% of them present only once. The sequencing sample was made of PBMCs or T cells enriched from blood (not recorded which). This rearrangement joins TRBV15 to TRBJ1-1; no reliable D call. This clonotype originated in a woman under 30 with acute COVID-19. The chain's CDR3 is CATSSPGRAEGEAFF. The CDR3 region has the DNA TGTGCCACCAGCTCCCCAGGTAGGGCTGAGGGTGAAGCTTTCTTT.